This T cell receptor beta chain was found in a study of blood T cell repertoires in COVID-19. Looking at the study overall: Samples taken during acute and convalescent COVID-19 were collected in the United States, Italy and Spain. T cells, B-cell-depleted T cells, or PBMCs provided the cDNA or gDNA that served as material.

This clone was seen once. As originally analysed: Estimation of nucleated cell counts was performed using reference gene primer amplification. This table comes from immunoSEQ multiplex PCR, and its TCRdb copy is limited to in-frame clones, with some not included. D and trimming come from the DNA, and the V and J calls and clone size come from that table. Of under 200,000 clones listed, around 85% were seen once; the top ten hold 9.8%. Trimming removed 8 bases from V and 2 bases from J, with 11 bases in between. CDR3 length: 13 amino acids. The sample was peripheral blood. The origin of this receptor is a woman aged 80 or over with acute or convalescent COVID-19. The chain employs TRBV12-3 or TRBV12-4 and TRBJ2-3; tentatively, D is TRBD2 (6 bases). The CDR3 spells CASRDLVTDTQYF. CDR3 bases: TGTGCCAGCCGGGACTTAGTCACAGATACGCAGTATTTT.